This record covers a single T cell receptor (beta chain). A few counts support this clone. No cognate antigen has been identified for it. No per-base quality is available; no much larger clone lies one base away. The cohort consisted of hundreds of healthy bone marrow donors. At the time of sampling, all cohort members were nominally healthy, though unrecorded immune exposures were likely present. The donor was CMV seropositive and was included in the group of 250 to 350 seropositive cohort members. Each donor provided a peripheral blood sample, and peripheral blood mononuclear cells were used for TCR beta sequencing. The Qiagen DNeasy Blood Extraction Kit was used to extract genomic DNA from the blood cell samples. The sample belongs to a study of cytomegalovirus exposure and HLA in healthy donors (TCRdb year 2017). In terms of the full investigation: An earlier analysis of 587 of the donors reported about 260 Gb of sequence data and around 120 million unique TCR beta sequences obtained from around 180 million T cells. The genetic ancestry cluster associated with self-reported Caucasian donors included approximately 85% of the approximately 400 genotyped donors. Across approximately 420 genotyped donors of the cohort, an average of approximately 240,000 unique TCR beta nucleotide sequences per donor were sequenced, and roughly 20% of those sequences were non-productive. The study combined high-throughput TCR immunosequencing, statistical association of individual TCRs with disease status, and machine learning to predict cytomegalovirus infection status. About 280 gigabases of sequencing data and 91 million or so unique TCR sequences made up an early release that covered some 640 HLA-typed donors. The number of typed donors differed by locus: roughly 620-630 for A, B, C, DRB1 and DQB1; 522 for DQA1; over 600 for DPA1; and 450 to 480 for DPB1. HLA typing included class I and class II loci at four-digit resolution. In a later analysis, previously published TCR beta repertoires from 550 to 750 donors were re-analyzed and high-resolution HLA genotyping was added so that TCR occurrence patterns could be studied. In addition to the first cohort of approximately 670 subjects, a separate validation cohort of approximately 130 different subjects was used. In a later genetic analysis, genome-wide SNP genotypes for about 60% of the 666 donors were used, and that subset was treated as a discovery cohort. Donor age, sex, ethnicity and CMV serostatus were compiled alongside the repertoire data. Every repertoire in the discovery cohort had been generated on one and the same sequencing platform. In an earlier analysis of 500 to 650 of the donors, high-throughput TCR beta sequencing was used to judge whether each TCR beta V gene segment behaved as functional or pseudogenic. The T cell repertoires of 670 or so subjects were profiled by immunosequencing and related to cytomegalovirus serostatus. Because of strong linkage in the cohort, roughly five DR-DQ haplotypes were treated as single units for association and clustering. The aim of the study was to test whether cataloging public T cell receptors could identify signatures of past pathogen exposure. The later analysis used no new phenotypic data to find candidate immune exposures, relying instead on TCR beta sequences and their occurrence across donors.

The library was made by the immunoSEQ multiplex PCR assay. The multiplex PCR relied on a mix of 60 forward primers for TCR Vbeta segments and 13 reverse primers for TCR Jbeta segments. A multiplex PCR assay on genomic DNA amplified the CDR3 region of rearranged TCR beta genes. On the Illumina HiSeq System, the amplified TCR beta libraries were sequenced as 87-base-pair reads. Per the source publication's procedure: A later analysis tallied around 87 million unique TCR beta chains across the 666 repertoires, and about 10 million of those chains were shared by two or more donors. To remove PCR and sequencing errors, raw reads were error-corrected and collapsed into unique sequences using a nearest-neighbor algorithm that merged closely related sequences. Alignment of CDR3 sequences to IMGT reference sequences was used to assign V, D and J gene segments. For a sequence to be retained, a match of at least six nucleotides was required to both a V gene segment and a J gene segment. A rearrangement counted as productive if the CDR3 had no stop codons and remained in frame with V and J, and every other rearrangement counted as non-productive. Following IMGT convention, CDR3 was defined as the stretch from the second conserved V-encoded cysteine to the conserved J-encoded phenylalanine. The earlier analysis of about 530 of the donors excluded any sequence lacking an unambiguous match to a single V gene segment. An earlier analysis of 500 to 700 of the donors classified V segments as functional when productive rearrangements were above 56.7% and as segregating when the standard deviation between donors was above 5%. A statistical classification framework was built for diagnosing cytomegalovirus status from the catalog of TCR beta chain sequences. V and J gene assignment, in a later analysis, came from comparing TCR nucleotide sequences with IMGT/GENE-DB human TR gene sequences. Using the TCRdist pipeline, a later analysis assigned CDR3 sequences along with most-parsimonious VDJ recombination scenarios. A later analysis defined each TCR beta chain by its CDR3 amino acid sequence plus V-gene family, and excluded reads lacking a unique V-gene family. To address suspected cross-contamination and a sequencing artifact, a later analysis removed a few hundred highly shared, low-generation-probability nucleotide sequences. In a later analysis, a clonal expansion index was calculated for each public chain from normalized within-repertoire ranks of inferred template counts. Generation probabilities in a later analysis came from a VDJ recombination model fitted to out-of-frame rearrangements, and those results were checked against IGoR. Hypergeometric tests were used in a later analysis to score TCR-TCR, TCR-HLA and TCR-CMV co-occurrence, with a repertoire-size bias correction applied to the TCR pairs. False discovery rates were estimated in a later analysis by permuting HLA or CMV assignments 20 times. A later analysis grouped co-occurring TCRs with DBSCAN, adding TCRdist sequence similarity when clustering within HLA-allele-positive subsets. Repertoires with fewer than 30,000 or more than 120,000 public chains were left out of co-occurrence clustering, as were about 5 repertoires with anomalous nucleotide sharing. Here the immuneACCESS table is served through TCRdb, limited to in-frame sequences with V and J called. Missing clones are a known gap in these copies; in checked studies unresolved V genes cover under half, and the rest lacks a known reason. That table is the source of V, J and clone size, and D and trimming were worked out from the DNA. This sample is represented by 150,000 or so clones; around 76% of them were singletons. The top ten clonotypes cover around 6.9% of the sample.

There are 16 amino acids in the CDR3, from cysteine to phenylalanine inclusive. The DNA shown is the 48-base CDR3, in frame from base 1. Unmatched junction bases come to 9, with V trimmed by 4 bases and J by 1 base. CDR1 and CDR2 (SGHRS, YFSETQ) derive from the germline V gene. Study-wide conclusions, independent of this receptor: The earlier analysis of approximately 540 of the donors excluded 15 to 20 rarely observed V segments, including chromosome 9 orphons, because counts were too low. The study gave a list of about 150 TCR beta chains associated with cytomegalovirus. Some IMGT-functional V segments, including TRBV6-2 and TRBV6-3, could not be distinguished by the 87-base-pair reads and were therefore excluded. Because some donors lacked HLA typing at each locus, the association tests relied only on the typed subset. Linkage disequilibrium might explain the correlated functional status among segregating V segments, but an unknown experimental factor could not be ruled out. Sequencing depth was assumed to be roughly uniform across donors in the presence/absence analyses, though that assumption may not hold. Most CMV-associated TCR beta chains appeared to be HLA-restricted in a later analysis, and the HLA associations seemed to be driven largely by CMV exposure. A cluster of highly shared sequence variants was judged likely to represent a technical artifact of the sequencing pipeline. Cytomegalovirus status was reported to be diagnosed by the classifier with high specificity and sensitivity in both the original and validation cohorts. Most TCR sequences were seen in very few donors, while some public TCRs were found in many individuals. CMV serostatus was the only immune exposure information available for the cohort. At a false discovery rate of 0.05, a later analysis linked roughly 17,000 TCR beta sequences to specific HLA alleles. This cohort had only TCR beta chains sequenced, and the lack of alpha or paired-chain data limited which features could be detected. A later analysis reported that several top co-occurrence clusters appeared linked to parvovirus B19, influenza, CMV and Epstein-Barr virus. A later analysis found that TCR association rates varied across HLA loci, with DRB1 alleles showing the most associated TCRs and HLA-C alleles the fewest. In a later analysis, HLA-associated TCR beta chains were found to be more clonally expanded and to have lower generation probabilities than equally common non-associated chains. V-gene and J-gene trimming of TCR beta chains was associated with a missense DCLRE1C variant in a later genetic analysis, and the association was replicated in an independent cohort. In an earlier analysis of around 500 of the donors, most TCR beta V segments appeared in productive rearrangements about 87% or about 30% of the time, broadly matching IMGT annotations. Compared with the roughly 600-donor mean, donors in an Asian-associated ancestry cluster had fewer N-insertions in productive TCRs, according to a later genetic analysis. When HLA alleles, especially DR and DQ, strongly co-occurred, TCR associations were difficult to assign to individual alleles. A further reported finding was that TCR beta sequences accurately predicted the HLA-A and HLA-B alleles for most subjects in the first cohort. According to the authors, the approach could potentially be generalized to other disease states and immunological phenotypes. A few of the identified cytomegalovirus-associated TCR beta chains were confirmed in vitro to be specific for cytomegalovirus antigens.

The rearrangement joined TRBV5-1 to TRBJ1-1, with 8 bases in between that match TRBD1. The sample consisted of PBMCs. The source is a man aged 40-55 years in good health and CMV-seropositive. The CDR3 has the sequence CASSAQAGGENTEAFF. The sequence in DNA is TGCGCCAGCAGCGCCCAGGCAGGGGGCGAGAACACTGAAGCTTTCTTT.